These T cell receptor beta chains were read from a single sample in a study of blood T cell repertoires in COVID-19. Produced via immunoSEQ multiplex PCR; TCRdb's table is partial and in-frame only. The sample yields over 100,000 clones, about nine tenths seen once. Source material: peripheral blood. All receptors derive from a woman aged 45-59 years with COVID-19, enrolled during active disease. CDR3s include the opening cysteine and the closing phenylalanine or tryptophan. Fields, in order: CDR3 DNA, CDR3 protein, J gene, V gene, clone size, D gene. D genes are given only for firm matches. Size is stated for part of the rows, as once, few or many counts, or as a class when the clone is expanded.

cdr3_nt: TGTGCCATCAGTCCAGCGGGGGATGAGCAGTTCTTC
cdr3_aa: CAISPAGDEQFF
j_call: TRBJ2-1
v_call: TRBV10-3
clone_size: -
d_call: TRBD2

cdr3_nt: TGTGCCAGCAGCGCCCGGGACAGAGGAAACACTGAAGCTTTCTTT
cdr3_aa: CASSARDRGNTEAFF
j_call: TRBJ1-1
v_call: TRBV11-2
clone_size: -
d_call: TRBD1

cdr3_nt: TGTGCCAGCAGTTTATCCTACAACTATGGCTACACCTTC
cdr3_aa: CASSLSYNYGYTF
j_call: TRBJ1-2
v_call: TRBV28
clone_size: -
d_call: -

cdr3_nt: TGTGCCAGCAGCGCACAGGGGGCGTCTAATTCACCCCTCCACTTT
cdr3_aa: CASSAQGASNSPLHF
j_call: TRBJ1-6
v_call: TRBV9
clone_size: few
d_call: TRBD1

cdr3_nt: TGTGCCAGCAGCCAAGAAGGGGGCGGCACCGAGGAGTTTACTAACTATGGCTACACCTTC
cdr3_aa: CASSQEGGGTEEFTNYGYTF
j_call: TRBJ1-2
v_call: TRBV13
clone_size: once
d_call: TRBD1

cdr3_nt: TGTGCCAGCAATCAACAGACCAACACTGAAGCTTTCTTT
cdr3_aa: CASNQQTNTEAFF
j_call: TRBJ1-1
v_call: TRBV14
clone_size: -
d_call: -

cdr3_nt: TGTGCCAGCAGCCCAACGACAGGGGGGCACTATGGCTACACCTTC
cdr3_aa: CASSPTTGGHYGYTF
j_call: TRBJ1-2
v_call: TRBV9
clone_size: -
d_call: TRBD1

cdr3_nt: TGTGCCAGCATCGGACAGGGCTACTATGGCTACACCTTC
cdr3_aa: CASIGQGYYGYTF
j_call: TRBJ1-2
v_call: TRBV28
clone_size: -
d_call: TRBD1

cdr3_nt: TGTGCCAGCAGTACCGCACAGGGGAGAAGGGGCTACACCTTC
cdr3_aa: CASSTAQGRRGYTF
j_call: TRBJ1-2
v_call: TRBV27
clone_size: -
d_call: TRBD1

cdr3_nt: TGCGCCAGCAGCTTGGACAGCAATAATGAAAAACTGTTTTTT
cdr3_aa: CASSLDSNNEKLFF
j_call: TRBJ1-4
v_call: TRBV5-1
clone_size: -
d_call: -

cdr3_nt: TGTGCCAGCACCCCGGGACACGGCTACGAGCAGTACTTC
cdr3_aa: CASTPGHGYEQYF
j_call: TRBJ2-7
v_call: TRBV27
clone_size: -
d_call: -

cdr3_nt: TGTGCCAGTAGTGTCGACACCGATCCTCAGCCCCAGCATTTT
cdr3_aa: CASSVDTDPQPQHF
j_call: TRBJ1-5
v_call: TRBV19
clone_size: -
d_call: -

cdr3_nt: TGTGCCAGTAGTCTGAGTTCCTACAATGAGCAGTTCTTC
cdr3_aa: CASSLSSYNEQFF
j_call: TRBJ2-1
v_call: TRBV19
clone_size: -
d_call: -

cdr3_nt: TGTGCCACCAGTGACTCGGGGGTTGCTGGGGCCAACGTCCTGACTTTC
cdr3_aa: CATSDSGVAGANVLTF
j_call: TRBJ2-6
v_call: TRBV24-1
clone_size: -
d_call: -

cdr3_nt: TGTGCCAGCAGCTCCCCTCAGGGAAGAATCTATGGCTACACCTTC
cdr3_aa: CASSSPQGRIYGYTF
j_call: TRBJ1-2
v_call: TRBV28
clone_size: -
d_call: -

cdr3_nt: TGCGCCAGCAGCAAGGGACAGGGGGCAGAAAAACTGTTTTTT
cdr3_aa: CASSKGQGAEKLFF
j_call: TRBJ1-4
v_call: TRBV5-1
clone_size: -
d_call: TRBD1

cdr3_nt: TGTGCCAGATCAGGGATTCAGTACAATGAGCAGTTCTTC
cdr3_aa: CARSGIQYNEQFF
j_call: TRBJ2-1
v_call: TRBV2
clone_size: -
d_call: -

cdr3_nt: TGTGCCACCGTCCCCCCCCCGGGGAATACGCAGTATTTT
cdr3_aa: CATVPPPGNTQYF
j_call: TRBJ2-3
v_call: TRBV10-3
clone_size: -
d_call: -

cdr3_nt: TGTGCCAGCAGCCCAACCCTTCGGACACCCGAAGCTTTCTTT
cdr3_aa: CASSPTLRTPEAFF
j_call: TRBJ1-1
v_call: TRBV14
clone_size: -
d_call: -

cdr3_nt: TGTGCCAGCTCACCAGAGAGGGTGGGCTACACCTTC
cdr3_aa: CASSPERVGYTF
j_call: TRBJ1-2
v_call: TRBV18
clone_size: -
d_call: -

cdr3_nt: TGTGCCTGGATTAAGGACAGGGTGGTTGGTGAGACCCAGTACTTC
cdr3_aa: CAWIKDRVVGETQYF
j_call: TRBJ2-5
v_call: TRBV30
clone_size: -
d_call: TRBD1

cdr3_nt: TGCGCCAGCAGCTTACTCTTAGGACAGCTTACCGGGGAGCTGTTTTTT
cdr3_aa: CASSLLLGQLTGELFF
j_call: TRBJ2-2
v_call: TRBV5-1
clone_size: -
d_call: -

cdr3_nt: TGTGCCAGCAGCCCCACGATGGGCCAGGGGATTCGATATGGCTACACCTTC
cdr3_aa: CASSPTMGQGIRYGYTF
j_call: TRBJ1-2
v_call: TRBV11-2
clone_size: -
d_call: -

cdr3_nt: TGTGCCAGCAGCCGACAGGCCAATCAGCCCCAGCATTTT
cdr3_aa: CASSRQANQPQHF
j_call: TRBJ1-5
v_call: TRBV6-6
clone_size: -
d_call: -

cdr3_nt: TGTGCCAGCAGCCCCGGGGGGAATGAGCAGTTCTTC
cdr3_aa: CASSPGGNEQFF
j_call: TRBJ2-1
v_call: TRBV13
clone_size: -
d_call: TRBD2

cdr3_nt: TGCGCCAGCAGCTTGGCCCCCAGGGGGCAGGAGACCCAGTACTTC
cdr3_aa: CASSLAPRGQETQYF
j_call: TRBJ2-5
v_call: TRBV5-1
clone_size: -
d_call: TRBD1

cdr3_nt: TGTGCCAGCAGTGACCTCCAGGGAACTTGGGGCAATCAGCCCCAGCATTTT
cdr3_aa: CASSDLQGTWGNQPQHF
j_call: TRBJ1-5
v_call: TRBV6-1
clone_size: -
d_call: -

cdr3_nt: TGTGCCAGCAGTTACTCGAGGGGGCCTAATCAGCCCCAGCATTTT
cdr3_aa: CASSYSRGPNQPQHF
j_call: TRBJ1-5
v_call: TRBV6-5
clone_size: -
d_call: TRBD1

cdr3_nt: TGTGCCAGCAGCTCGACAGACAATTACACCTTC
cdr3_aa: CASSSTDNYTF
j_call: TRBJ1-2
v_call: TRBV5-4
clone_size: -
d_call: -

cdr3_nt: TGCGCCAGCAGCCAACGGACTAGCGGGGGGGGTTCCTACAATGAGCAGTTCTTC
cdr3_aa: CASSQRTSGGGSYNEQFF
j_call: TRBJ2-1
v_call: TRBV4-1
clone_size: -
d_call: TRBD2

cdr3_nt: TGTGCCAGCAGTTATAACGGGGGTAGTGGAAACACCATATATTTT
cdr3_aa: CASSYNGGSGNTIYF
j_call: TRBJ1-3
v_call: TRBV6-9
clone_size: -
d_call: -

cdr3_nt: TGTGCCAGCAGCTTGACACTAGTCGCCAACAATGAGCAGTTCTTC
cdr3_aa: CASSLTLVANNEQFF
j_call: TRBJ2-1
v_call: TRBV7-2
clone_size: -
d_call: -

cdr3_nt: TGTGCCAGCAGCCCGTCGGGAGGGACCCGTGGCGATGAGCAGTTCTTC
cdr3_aa: CASSPSGGTRGDEQFF
j_call: TRBJ2-1
v_call: TRBV3-1/TRBV3-2
clone_size: -
d_call: TRBD2

cdr3_nt: TGTGCCAGCAGTTACTCCCCCGGGGCAGATACGCAGTATTTT
cdr3_aa: CASSYSPGADTQYF
j_call: TRBJ2-3
v_call: TRBV6-2/TRBV6-3
clone_size: -
d_call: -

cdr3_nt: TGCGCCAGCAGCCAAGGTAGGGCGGGTCAGCCCCAGCATTTT
cdr3_aa: CASSQGRAGQPQHF
j_call: TRBJ1-5
v_call: TRBV4-3
clone_size: once
d_call: -

cdr3_nt: TGTGCCAGCAGCCATTCCAGCGGGGGGATCTACAATGAGCAGTTCTTC
cdr3_aa: CASSHSSGGIYNEQFF
j_call: TRBJ2-1
v_call: TRBV3-1/TRBV3-2
clone_size: -
d_call: TRBD2

cdr3_nt: TGCGCCAGCAGTGAGTCGACAGGGTGGGAGGAAAAACTGTTTTTT
cdr3_aa: CASSESTGWEEKLFF
j_call: TRBJ1-4
v_call: TRBV10-1
clone_size: -
d_call: TRBD1

cdr3_nt: TGTGCCAGCAGTTTATCTTGGTTGGGGAGGGGCAGAGATGAAAAACTGTTTTTT
cdr3_aa: CASSLSWLGRGRDEKLFF
j_call: TRBJ1-4
v_call: TRBV27
clone_size: -
d_call: -

cdr3_nt: TGTGCCATCAGTGAGCACTCAGGGCCCTACGAGCAGTACTTC
cdr3_aa: CAISEHSGPYEQYF
j_call: TRBJ2-7
v_call: TRBV10-3
clone_size: once
d_call: -

cdr3_nt: TGTGCCAGCGTGGGAGCAGATACGCAGTATTTT
cdr3_aa: CASVGADTQYF
j_call: TRBJ2-3
v_call: TRBV27
clone_size: -
d_call: -

cdr3_nt: TGTGCCAGCAGCTTTTCGACGGGAGTGGGAGAGACCCAGTACTTC
cdr3_aa: CASSFSTGVGETQYF
j_call: TRBJ2-5
v_call: TRBV7-7
clone_size: -
d_call: -

cdr3_nt: TGTGCCAGCAGCCCGCGGGGGGCTATACTCATATATTTT
cdr3_aa: CASSPRGAILIYF
j_call: TRBJ1-3
v_call: TRBV14
clone_size: -
d_call: -

cdr3_nt: TGTGCCAGCAGCTTTGGGACAGGAGGCTATAATTCACCCCTCCACTTT
cdr3_aa: CASSFGTGGYNSPLHF
j_call: TRBJ1-6
v_call: TRBV7-2
clone_size: -
d_call: TRBD1

cdr3_nt: TGTGCCAGCAGCGGGCCGGGACAGGGTGACAATGAGCAGTTCTTC
cdr3_aa: CASSGPGQGDNEQFF
j_call: TRBJ2-1
v_call: TRBV9
clone_size: -
d_call: TRBD1

cdr3_nt: TGTGCCAGCAGCCGGCAGTTCGGAAACACCATATATTTT
cdr3_aa: CASSRQFGNTIYF
j_call: TRBJ1-3
v_call: TRBV3-1/TRBV3-2
clone_size: -
d_call: -

cdr3_nt: TGTGCCAGCAGCCCTGAAAACAGGGCGGCAACTGGAAACACCATATATTTT
cdr3_aa: CASSPENRAATGNTIYF
j_call: TRBJ1-3
v_call: TRBV7-6
clone_size: -
d_call: -

cdr3_nt: TGCGCCAGCAGCCAAGGCGGGGGGTACCAAGAGACCCAGTACTTC
cdr3_aa: CASSQGGGYQETQYF
j_call: TRBJ2-5
v_call: TRBV4-1
clone_size: -
d_call: TRBD2

cdr3_nt: TGTGCCAGCAGTCTTAGTGGTGCTGAAGCTTTCTTT
cdr3_aa: CASSLSGAEAFF
j_call: TRBJ1-1
v_call: TRBV6-5
clone_size: -
d_call: -

cdr3_nt: TGTGCCAGCCGCAAAAGGGGGAACTACGAGCAGTACTTC
cdr3_aa: CASRKRGNYEQYF
j_call: TRBJ2-7
v_call: TRBV12-3/TRBV12-4
clone_size: -
d_call: -

cdr3_nt: TGTGCCAGCAGCTTAGGGGCTAGCCGAGGGACAGATACGCAGTATTTT
cdr3_aa: CASSLGASRGTDTQYF
j_call: TRBJ2-3
v_call: TRBV7-9
clone_size: -
d_call: -

cdr3_nt: TGCGCCAGCAGCCAGACGAGGGGGCGCACTGAAGCTTTCTTT
cdr3_aa: CASSQTRGRTEAFF
j_call: TRBJ1-1
v_call: TRBV4-1
clone_size: -
d_call: TRBD1

cdr3_nt: TGTGCCAGCAGCCAACAACCCGCCGCGGGGACAGTCTACAATGAGCAGTTCTTC
cdr3_aa: CASSQQPAAGTVYNEQFF
j_call: TRBJ2-1
v_call: TRBV7-8
clone_size: -
d_call: -

cdr3_nt: TGCAGCGTTGAAACATCCTCCGGGGAGCTGTTTTTT
cdr3_aa: CSVETSSGELFF
j_call: TRBJ2-2
v_call: TRBV29-1
clone_size: -
d_call: -